Presented here are 26 T cell receptor beta chains from one specimen sequenced in a study of blood T cell repertoires in COVID-19. Libraries were prepared by immunoSEQ multiplex PCR; TCRdb keeps only in-frame clonotypes and omits some of them. In the table there are under 70,000 clones, 65% to 80% of which are singletons. The sequenced sample consisted of peripheral blood. Receptor source: a woman older than 75 with active or convalescent COVID-19.

The chain carries TRBV5-1 and TRBJ1-2; no firm D call. Trimming removed 3 bases from V and 6 bases from J, with 18 bases in between. CDR3 size: 15 residues. Germline V gives CDR1 SGHRS, CDR2 YFSETQ. Here the CDR3 DNA reads TGCGCCAGCAGCTGGAATCCCGACAAGAACGATGGCTACACCTTC. Protein sequence: CASSWNPDKNDGYTF.

This rearrangement joins TRBV9 to TRBJ2-3; TRBD1 matches 7 bases. J lost 1 base, V lost 4 bases, and 6 bases had no gene match. The CDR3 is 15 residues long. CDR1 SGDLS and CDR2 YYNGEE come from the germline V gene. DNA for the CDR3: TGTGCCAGCAGCTTCACACAGGGGCGCACAGATACGCAGTATTTT. It specifies CASSFTQGRTDTQYF. Full variable domain (remainder filled in from reference TRBV9 and TRBJ2-3): DSGVTQTPKHLITATGQRVTLRCSPRSGDLSVYWYQQSLDQGLQFLIQYYNGEERAKGNILERFSAQQFPDLHSELNLSSLELGDSALYFCASSFTQGRTDTQYFGPGTRLTVL.

The chain uses TRBV9 and TRBJ2-5; D might be TRBD2 (6 bases). Trimming cost V 1 base and J 5 bases, with 12 bases left between them. The CDR3 is 14 residues long. Germline V gene sequence: CDR1 SGDLS, CDR2 YYNGEE. The CDR3 sequence: CASSVQAGRETQYF. The CDR3 DNA follows: TGTGCCAGCAGCGTACAGGCAGGGAGGGAGACCCAGTACTTC.

The CDR3 nucleotides are TGCGCCAGCAGCGCTCGGACTAGCGGGGGGGCTAAGACCCAGTACTTC. Amino acid sequence: CASSARTSGGAKTQYF. The chain links TRBV4-1 to TRBJ2-5, with TRBD2 matching 15 bases. Germline V gives CDR1 MGHRA, CDR2 YSYEKL. The CDR3 extends over 16 amino acids. V was clipped by 5 bases and J by 6 bases; unmatched bases: 7.

This clone has only a few counts. The rearrangement joins TRBV6-5 to TRBJ2-2, with D possibly being TRBD2 (5 bases). This CDR3 has 14 residues. From germline, CDR1 is MNHEY and CDR2 SVGAGI. Trimming took off 6 bases at V and 3 bases at J, with 11 bases between the two ends. CDR3 sequence: CASSPPGYTGELFF. CDR3 coding DNA: TGTGCCAGCAGCCCGCCGGGATACACCGGGGAGCTGTTTTTT.

V usage is TRBV5-1 and J usage is TRBJ1-2; 10 bases line up with TRBD1. J was trimmed by 0 bases and V by 3 bases; bases with no gene match: 2. Germline values: CDR1 SGHRS, CDR2 YFSETQ. This CDR3 is 15 amino acids long. The DNA of the CDR3 is TGCGCCAGCAGCTCGGGACAGGGGTCTAACTATGGCTACACCTTC. It codes for CASSSGQGSNYGYTF.

The chain recombines TRBV5-6 with TRBJ1-2, with 9 nucleotides matching TRBD1. Losses at the gene ends were 0 bases for V and 5 bases for J; bases not matched to a gene: 5. This CDR3 has 15 residues. Germline CDR1 reads SGHDT; CDR2 reads YYEEEE. The CDR3 region is CASSLGDRGLYGYTF. The CDR3 nucleotides read TGTGCCAGCAGCTTGGGAGACAGGGGGTTGTATGGCTACACCTTC.

The chain employs TRBV6-6 and TRBJ1-4; tentative D call: TRBD1 (5 bases). Trimming cost V 8 bases and J 1 base, with 11 bases left between them. This CDR3 comprises 14 residues. Germline CDR1 is MNHNY and CDR2 is SVGAGI (reference sequence). The CDR3 nucleotides read TGTGCCAGCGAGGGACTGCAAACTAATGAAAAACTGTTTTTT. This sequence encodes CASEGLQTNEKLFF.

On this clone: Other DNA sequences within the sample encode an identical CDR3. The rearrangement links TRBV5-1 to TRBJ2-1; 7 nucleotides line up with TRBD1. CDR1 is SGHRS and CDR2 is YFSETQ in the germline V gene. CDR3 length: 14 residues. V was pared by 0 bases and J by 7 bases, with 4 bases of the junction left unmatched. In nucleotides, the CDR3 is TGCGCCAGCAGCTTGGGGACAGGCGGGAATGAGCAGTTCTTC. The encoded protein is CASSLGTGGNEQFF. Full variable domain (remainder filled in from reference TRBV5-1 and TRBJ2-1): KAGVTQTPRYLIKTRGQQVTLSCSPISGHRSVSWYQQTPGQGLQFLFEYFSETQRNKGNFPGRFSGRQFSNSRSEMNVSTLELGDSALYLCASSLGTGGNEQFFGPGTRLTVL.

The genes are TRBV6-5 and TRBJ1-1; 7 bases map to TRBD1. The CDR3 covers 12 residues. Per germline, CDR1 MNHEY and CDR2 SVGAGI. J gave up 8 bases and V 7 bases, and 7 bases lay outside the gene matches. This CDR3 reads CASKLRGSEAFF. The CDR3 coding sequence is TGTGCCAGCAAACTCAGGGGGAGCGAAGCTTTCTTT.

The chain links TRBV27 to TRBJ2-1; the match to TRBD2 covers 13 bases. This CDR3 has 17 amino acids. V shed 2 bases and J 0 bases; nucleotides not matched to a gene: 1. In germline, CDR1 is MNHEY, CDR2 SMNVEV (reference sequence). This chain's CDR3 is CASSLRTSGGSYNEQFF. The CDR3, as DNA: TGTGCCAGCAGTTTAAGGACTAGCGGGGGCTCCTACAATGAGCAGTTCTTC.

The chain uses TRBV5-1 and TRBJ2-1; 9 bases map to TRBD1. Germline CDR1 reads SGHRS; CDR2 reads YFSETQ. The CDR3 is 16 residues long. J lost 7 bases, V lost 4 bases, and 12 bases had no gene match. The DNA of the CDR3 is TGCGCCAGCAGCCCCGGGACAGGGCGCGGAGTGAATGAGCAGTTCTTC. Amino acids: CASSPGTGRGVNEQFF.

This chain connects TRBV3-1 (or the pseudogene TRBV3-2) to TRBJ1-2; D is ambiguous. Germline assignment: CDR1 LGHDT and CDR2 YNNKEL (reference sequence). The CDR3 has 12 amino acids. V lost 1 base and J 8 bases, leaving 8 bases between the germline ends. The CDR3 spells CASSQATGGYTF. DNA for the CDR3: TGTGCCAGCAGCCAAGCTACGGGAGGCTACACCTTC.

V usage is TRBV2 and J usage is TRBJ1-5; no definite D call. CDR1 and CDR2 (germline): SNHLY, FYNNEI. The CDR3 covers 14 residues. Trimming took 1 base from V and 1 from J, leaving 5 bases between them. The DNA for the CDR3 is TGTGCCAGCAGTGAAGTCAGGAGCAATCAGCCCCAGCATTTT. This translates into CASSEVRSNQPQHF.

The genes are TRBV3-1 (or the pseudogene TRBV3-2) and TRBJ2-1; 9 bases agree with TRBD2. The CDR3 loop spans 17 amino acids. The germline V gene encodes CDR1 LGHDT and CDR2 YNNKEL (reference sequence). After removal of 0 bases from V and 1 base from J, the junction contained 4 bases not matched to a gene. Here the CDR3 reads CASSQDILAGSYNEQFF. The CDR3 DNA reads TGTGCCAGCAGCCAAGATATACTAGCGGGTTCCTACAATGAGCAGTTCTTC.

The chain joins TRBV5-4 to TRBJ1-2, with 7 nucleotides matching TRBD1. Germline V CDR1 and CDR2: SGHNT, YYREEE (reference sequence). The V gene end was trimmed by 1 base and the J gene end by 3 bases; junction bases not matched to a gene: 3. The CDR3 sequence is 14 residues long. The CDR3 sequence: CASSLTGDYYGYTF. The CDR3 bases are TGTGCCAGCAGCTTGACAGGGGATTACTATGGCTACACCTTC.

The chain uses TRBV30 and TRBJ1-1; unclear D gene. Germline V lookup: CDR1 GTSNPN, CDR2 SVGIG (reference sequence). With 4 bases removed from V and 7 bases from J, the gap between germline ends came to 13 bases. The CDR3 covers 12 residues. The CDR3 coding sequence is TGTGCCTGGAACTCGGGGAACTTTGAAGCTTTCTTT. Translating it yields CAWNSGNFEAFF. The full variable domain, rest sourced from reference TRBV30 and TRBJ1-1, is SQTIHQWPATLVQPVGSPLSLECTVEGTSNPNLYWYRQAAGRGLQLLFYSVGIGQISSEVPQNLSASRPQDRQFILSSKKLLLSDSGFYLCAWNSGNFEAFFGQGTRLTVV.

V gene TRBV11-2 combines with J gene TRBJ2-2; perhaps TRBD2 as D (6 bases). The germline V gene encodes CDR1 SGHAT and CDR2 FQNNGV. The V end was cut by 1 base, the J end by 5 bases, with 8 bases between. The CDR3 length is 14 residues. The CDR3 is CASSLGAGTGELFF. CDR3 in DNA: TGTGCCAGCAGCTTAGGGGCGGGGACCGGGGAGCTGTTTTTT.

The DNA of the CDR3 is TGCGCCAGCAGCTTGATCCCAGGGACCGGGGAGCTGTTTTTT. It encodes CASSLIPGTGELFF. The J gene is TRBJ2-2, the V gene TRBV5-1, with TRBD1 as a possible D gene (5 bases). The CDR3 consists of 14 residues. The V and J ends lost 1 base and 5 bases respectively, with 9 bases between them. Germline V gives CDR1 SGHRS, CDR2 YFSETQ.

This sequence joins TRBV3-1 (or the pseudogene TRBV3-2) and TRBJ2-3; no clear D gene. This CDR3 has 15 amino acids. CDR1 and CDR2 from the germline V gene are LGHDT and YNNKEL (reference sequence). V lost 1 base, J lost 5 bases, and 13 bases lay in between. CDR3 sequence reads: CASSQGDFRVDTQYF. The CDR3 DNA reads as TGTGCCAGCAGCCAAGGAGATTTTCGTGTAGATACGCAGTATTTT.

The CDR3 nucleotides read TGTGCCAGCAGTCTGACACCTACTAACTATGGCTACACCTTC. It codes for CASSLTPTNYGYTF. The rearrangement joins TRBV27 to TRBJ1-2; D not certain. The germline V and J ends were trimmed by 5 bases and 0 bases, with 10 bases remaining between them. Germline V CDR1 and CDR2: MNHEY, SMNVEV (reference sequence). The CDR3 length is 14 residues.

The chain couples TRBV2 to TRBJ2-1; TRBD1 agrees at 7 bases. The CDR3 has 14 amino acids. In germline, CDR1 is SNHLY, CDR2 FYNNEI. V lost 8 bases and J lost 1; bases outside the gene matches: 5. CDR3 amino acids: CASLGRGSYNEQFF. CDR3 in DNA: TGTGCCAGCTTGGGCAGGGGGTCCTACAATGAGCAGTTCTTC.

This clone was picked up a small number of times. The genes are TRBV19 and TRBJ2-7; TRBD1 is a possible D gene (5 bases). Looked up from germline, CDR1 is LNHDA and CDR2 is SQIVND (reference sequence). V lost 3 bases, J lost 0 bases, and 9 bases lay in between. This CDR3 is 14 amino acids long. CDR3 DNA: TGTGCCAGTAGTATCCAGGGTTTCTCCTACGAGCAGTACTTC. Its protein product is CASSIQGFSYEQYF.

This clone has just a few counts. The chain is built from TRBV12-5 and TRBJ1-3; TRBD1 agrees at 7 bases. V lost 3 bases to trimming and J lost 2 bases; unmatched junction nucleotides: 4. The CDR3 contains 15 residues. Germline CDR1 and CDR2: LGHNT and FRNRAP. The CDR3 is CASGFGQEPGNTIYF. DNA of the CDR3: TGTGCTAGTGGTTTTGGACAGGAACCTGGAAACACCATATATTTT.

The J gene is TRBJ1-1, the V gene TRBV5-4; D is ambiguous. This CDR3 is 16 amino acids long. The V gene's germline CDR1 is SGHNT and CDR2 YYREEE (reference sequence). Trimming pared 4 bases from V and 0 bases from J, leaving 16 bases between. DNA for the CDR3: TGTGCCAGCAGCCCCGGGTCCTCCCTAGTGAACACTGAAGCTTTCTTT. Its translation is CASSPGSSLVNTEAFF.

The rearrangement uses TRBV12-3 or TRBV12-4 and TRBJ2-7; D gene ambiguous. CDR3 length: 13 amino acids. Trimming removed 6 bases from V and 0 bases from J, with 9 bases in between. The DNA for the CDR3 is TGTGCCAGCAGAACAGATCTCTCCTACGAGCAGTACTTC. Protein product: CASRTDLSYEQYF.